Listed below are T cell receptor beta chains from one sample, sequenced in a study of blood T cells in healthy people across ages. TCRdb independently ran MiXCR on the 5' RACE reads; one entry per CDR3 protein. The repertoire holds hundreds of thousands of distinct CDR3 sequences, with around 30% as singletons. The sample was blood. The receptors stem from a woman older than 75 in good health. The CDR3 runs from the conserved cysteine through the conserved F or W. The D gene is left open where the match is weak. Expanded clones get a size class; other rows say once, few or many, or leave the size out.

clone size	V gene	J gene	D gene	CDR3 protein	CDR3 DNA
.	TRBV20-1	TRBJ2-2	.	CSARGTGTSLTGELFF	TGCAGTGCTAGAGGGACGGGGACAAGCCTCACCGGGGAGCTGTTTTTT
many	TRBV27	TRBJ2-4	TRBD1	CASSPGQGRTKNIQYF	TGTGCCAGCAGCCCCGGACAGGGAAGGACCAAAAACATTCAGTACTTC
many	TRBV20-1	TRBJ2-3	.	CSAIRTDTSTDTQYF	TGCAGTGCTATCAGGACGGACACTAGCACAGATACGCAGTATTTT
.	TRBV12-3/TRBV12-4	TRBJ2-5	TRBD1	CASRKGTETSRYF	TGTGCCAGCAGGAAAGGGACAGAGACAAGTCGGTACTTC
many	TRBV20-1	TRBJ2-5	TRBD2	CSAGGGGGGAETQYF	TGCAGTGCTGGGGGAGGGGGCGGGGGGGCTGAGACCCAGTACTTC
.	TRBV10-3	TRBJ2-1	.	CAISEALQLVYNEQFF	TGTGCCATCAGTGAGGCCCTCCAGCTGGTCTACAATGAGCAGTTCTTC
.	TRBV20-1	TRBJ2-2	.	CSASSDGSANTGELFF	TGCAGTGCTAGCTCCGACGGTTCCGCGAACACCGGGGAGCTGTTTTTT
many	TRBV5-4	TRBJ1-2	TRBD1	CASSLAVTGGDGYTF	TGTGCCAGCAGCTTGGCCGTGACAGGGGGAGATGGCTACACCTTC
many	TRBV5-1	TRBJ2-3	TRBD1	CASSPGTGATDTQYF	TGCGCCAGCAGCCCTGGGACAGGGGCCACAGATACGCAGTATTTT
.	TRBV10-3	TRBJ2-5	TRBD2	CAIKPGLAGGSHQETQYF	TGTGCCATTAAACCGGGACTAGCGGGGGGATCGCATCAAGAGACCCAGTACTTC